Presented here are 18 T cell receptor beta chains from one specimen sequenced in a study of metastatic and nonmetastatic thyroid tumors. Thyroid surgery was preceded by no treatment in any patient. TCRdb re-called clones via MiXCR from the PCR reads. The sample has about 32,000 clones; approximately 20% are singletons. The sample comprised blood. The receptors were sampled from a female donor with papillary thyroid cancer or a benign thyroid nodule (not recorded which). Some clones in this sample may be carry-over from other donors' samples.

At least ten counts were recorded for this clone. CDR3: CASRLLSGRPYEQYF. The CDR3 DNA follows: TGTGCCAGCAGATTACTGTCCGGGAGACCCTACGAGCAGTACTTC. V and J are TRBV11-2 and TRBJ2-7; D perhaps matches TRBD2 (6 bases). Trimming took off 6 bases at V and 2 bases at J, with 17 bases between the two ends. CDR1 and CDR2 from the germline V gene are SGHAT and FQNNGV. The CDR3 spans 15 residues.

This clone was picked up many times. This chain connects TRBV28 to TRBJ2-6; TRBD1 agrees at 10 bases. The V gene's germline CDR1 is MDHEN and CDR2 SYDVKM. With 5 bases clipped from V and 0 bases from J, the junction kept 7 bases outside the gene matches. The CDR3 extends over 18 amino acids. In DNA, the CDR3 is TGTGCCAGCAGTCCCTCGGGACAGGGGCCCTCTGGGGCCAACGTCCTGACTTTC. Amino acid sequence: CASSPSGQGPSGANVLTF.

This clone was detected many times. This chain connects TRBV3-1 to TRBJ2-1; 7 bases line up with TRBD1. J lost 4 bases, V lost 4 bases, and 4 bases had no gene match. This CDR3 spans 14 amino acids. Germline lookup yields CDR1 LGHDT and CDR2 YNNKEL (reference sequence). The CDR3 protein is CASSPKDRYNEQFF. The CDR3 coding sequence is TGTGCCAGCAGCCCGAAGGACAGGTACAATGAGCAGTTCTTC.

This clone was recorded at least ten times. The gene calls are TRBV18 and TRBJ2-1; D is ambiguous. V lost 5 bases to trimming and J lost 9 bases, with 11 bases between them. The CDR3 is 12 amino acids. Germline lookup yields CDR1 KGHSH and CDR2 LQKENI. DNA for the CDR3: TGTGCCAGCTCAAAGGGTTCGCGTGAGCAGTTCTTC. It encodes CASSKGSREQFF.

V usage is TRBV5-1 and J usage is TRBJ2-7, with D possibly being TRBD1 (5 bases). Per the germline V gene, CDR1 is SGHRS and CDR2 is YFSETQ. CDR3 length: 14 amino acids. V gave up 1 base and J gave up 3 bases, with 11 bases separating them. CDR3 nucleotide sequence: TGCGCCAGCAGCTTGAGACAGAATCTCTACGAGCAGTACTTC. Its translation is CASSLRQNLYEQYF.

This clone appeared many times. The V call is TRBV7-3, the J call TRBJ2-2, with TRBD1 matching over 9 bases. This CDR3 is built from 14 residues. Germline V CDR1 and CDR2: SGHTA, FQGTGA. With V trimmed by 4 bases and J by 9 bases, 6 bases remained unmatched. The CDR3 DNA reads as TGTGCCAGCAGCTGGGGACAGGGAGGCCGGGAGCTGTTTTTT. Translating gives CASSWGQGGRELFF.

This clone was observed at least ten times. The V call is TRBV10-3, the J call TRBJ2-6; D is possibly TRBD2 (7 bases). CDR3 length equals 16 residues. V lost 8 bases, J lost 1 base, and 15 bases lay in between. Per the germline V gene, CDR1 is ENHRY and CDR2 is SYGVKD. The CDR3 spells CAIGGRGASGANVLTF. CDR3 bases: TGTGCCATCGGGGGGAGGGGGGCGTCTGGGGCCAACGTCCTGACTTTC.

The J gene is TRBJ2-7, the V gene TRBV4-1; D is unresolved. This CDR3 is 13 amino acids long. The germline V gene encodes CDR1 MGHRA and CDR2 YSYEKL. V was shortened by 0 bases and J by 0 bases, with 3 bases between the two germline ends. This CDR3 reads CASSQDTSYEQYF. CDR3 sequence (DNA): TGCGCCAGCAGCCAAGATACCTCCTACGAGCAGTACTTC.

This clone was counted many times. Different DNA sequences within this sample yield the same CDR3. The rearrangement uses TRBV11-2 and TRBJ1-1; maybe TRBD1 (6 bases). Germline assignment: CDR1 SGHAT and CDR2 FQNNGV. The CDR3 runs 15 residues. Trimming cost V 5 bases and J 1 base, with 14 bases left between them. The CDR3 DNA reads TGTGCCAGCAGCCTGGACTCGACAGGGAACACTGAAGCTTTCTTT. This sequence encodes CASSLDSTGNTEAFF.

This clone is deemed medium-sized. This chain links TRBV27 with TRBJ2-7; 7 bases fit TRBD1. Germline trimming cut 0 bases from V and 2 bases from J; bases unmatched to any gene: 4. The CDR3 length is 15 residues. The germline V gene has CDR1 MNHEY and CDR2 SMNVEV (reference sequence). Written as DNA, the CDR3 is TGTGCCAGCAGTTTATCGGGACAGCGTCCCTACGAGCAGTACTTC. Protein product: CASSLSGQRPYEQYF.

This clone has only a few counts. CDR3 nucleotides: TGTGCCAGCCGATGGTGGGGTTCCTACGAGCAGTACTTC. Translating gives CASRWWGSYEQYF. This chain joins TRBV6-2 or TRBV6-3 and TRBJ2-7; no clear D gene. V was pared by 8 bases and J by 1 base, with 12 bases between. Germline assignment: CDR1 MNHEY and CDR2 SVGEGT. The CDR3 runs to 13 residues.

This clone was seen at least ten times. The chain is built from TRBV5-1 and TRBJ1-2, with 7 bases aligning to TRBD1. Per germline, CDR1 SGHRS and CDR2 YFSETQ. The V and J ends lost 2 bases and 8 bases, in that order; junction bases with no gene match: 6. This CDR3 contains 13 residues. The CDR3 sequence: CASSFGTDDGYTF. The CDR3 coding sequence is TGCGCCAGCAGCTTCGGGACAGACGACGGCTACACCTTC.

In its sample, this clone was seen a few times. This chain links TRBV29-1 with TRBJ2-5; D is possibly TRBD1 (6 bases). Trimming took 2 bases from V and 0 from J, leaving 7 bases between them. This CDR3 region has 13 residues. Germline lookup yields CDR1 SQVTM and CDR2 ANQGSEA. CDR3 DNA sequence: TGCAGCGTTGAACGGACAGACCAAGAGACCCAGTACTTC. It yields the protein CSVERTDQETQYF.

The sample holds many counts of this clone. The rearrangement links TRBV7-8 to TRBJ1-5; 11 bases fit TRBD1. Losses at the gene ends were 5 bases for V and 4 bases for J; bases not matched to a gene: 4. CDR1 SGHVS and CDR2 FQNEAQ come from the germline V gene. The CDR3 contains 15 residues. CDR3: CASSEGTGGNQPQHF. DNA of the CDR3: TGTGCCAGCAGCGAGGGGACAGGGGGAAATCAGCCCCAGCATTTT.

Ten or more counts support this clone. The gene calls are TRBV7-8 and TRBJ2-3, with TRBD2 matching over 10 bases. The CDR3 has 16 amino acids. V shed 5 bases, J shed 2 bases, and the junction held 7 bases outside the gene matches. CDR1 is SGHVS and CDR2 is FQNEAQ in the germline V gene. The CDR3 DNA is TGTGCCAGCAGCCCTCGGACTAGCGGACCCACAGATACGCAGTATTTT. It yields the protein CASSPRTSGPTDTQYF.

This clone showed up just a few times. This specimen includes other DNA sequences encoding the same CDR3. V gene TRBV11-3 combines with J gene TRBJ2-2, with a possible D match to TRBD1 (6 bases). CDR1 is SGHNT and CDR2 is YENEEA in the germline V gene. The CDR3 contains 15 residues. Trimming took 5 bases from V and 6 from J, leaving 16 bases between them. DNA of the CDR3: TGTGCCAGCAGCCCTCGACAGGCCCCGGCCGGGGAGCTGTTTTTT. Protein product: CASSPRQAPAGELFF. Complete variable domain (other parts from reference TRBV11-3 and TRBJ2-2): EAGVVQSPRYKIIEKKQPVAFWCNPISGHNTLYWYLQNLGQGPELLIRYENEEAVDDSQLPKDRFSAERLKGVDSTLKIQPAELGDSAVYLCASSPRQAPAGELFFGEGSRLTVL.

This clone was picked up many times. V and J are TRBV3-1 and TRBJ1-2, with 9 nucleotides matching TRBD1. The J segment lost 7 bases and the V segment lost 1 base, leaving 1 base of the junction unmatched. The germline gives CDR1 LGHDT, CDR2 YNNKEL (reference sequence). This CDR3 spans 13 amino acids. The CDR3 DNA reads TGTGCCAGCAGCCAAGCGACAGGGGGTGGCTACACCTTC. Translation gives CASSQATGGGYTF. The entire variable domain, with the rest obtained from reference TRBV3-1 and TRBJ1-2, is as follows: DTAVSQTPKYLVTQMGNDKSIKCEQNLGHDTMYWYKQDSKKFLKIMFSYNNKELIINETVPNRFSPKSPDKAHLNLHINSLELGDSAVYFCASSQATGGGYTFGSGTRLTVV.

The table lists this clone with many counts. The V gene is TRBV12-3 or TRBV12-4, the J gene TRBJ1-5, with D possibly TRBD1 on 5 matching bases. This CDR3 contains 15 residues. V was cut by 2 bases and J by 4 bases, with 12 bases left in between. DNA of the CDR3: TGTGCCAGCAGTTTATTCGGACAAGTGAATCAGCCCCAGCATTTT. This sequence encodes CASSLFGQVNQPQHF.